This T cell receptor (beta chain) was documented in a study of Graves' ophthalmopathy and Graves' hyperthyroidism. Across the study: Before any treatment, peripheral blood was taken at the initial diagnosis. Findings and caveats of the study: The study's model predicted ophthalmopathy progression at about 64% sensitivity and 72% to 75% specificity.

Trimming cost V 3 bases and J 4 bases, with 19 bases left between them. The CDR3 totals 17 residues. From germline, CDR1 is LNHDA and CDR2 SQIVND (reference sequence). RNA transcripts were the source from which TCR beta CDR3 regions were amplified. HTBI primers were employed in first-round RT-PCR, then a second-round multiplex PCR followed. TCRdb re-called the multiplex PCR reads with MiXCR, one entry per CDR3 protein. The table records a few hundred thousand distinct CDR3 sequences, roughly a fifth of them present only once. This clonotype appeared many times. Its cognate antigen is unknown. The clonotype originates from a woman aged 45 to 65 with Graves' ophthalmopathy. This chain uses TRBV19 with TRBJ1-3; D is perhaps TRBD1 (5 bases). The sample taken for sequencing was peripheral blood. The CDR3 bases are TGTGCCAGTAGTATTGGTCCTTCGGGGCTCCGCGGAAACACCATATATTTT. Translation gives CASSIGPSGLRGNTIYF.